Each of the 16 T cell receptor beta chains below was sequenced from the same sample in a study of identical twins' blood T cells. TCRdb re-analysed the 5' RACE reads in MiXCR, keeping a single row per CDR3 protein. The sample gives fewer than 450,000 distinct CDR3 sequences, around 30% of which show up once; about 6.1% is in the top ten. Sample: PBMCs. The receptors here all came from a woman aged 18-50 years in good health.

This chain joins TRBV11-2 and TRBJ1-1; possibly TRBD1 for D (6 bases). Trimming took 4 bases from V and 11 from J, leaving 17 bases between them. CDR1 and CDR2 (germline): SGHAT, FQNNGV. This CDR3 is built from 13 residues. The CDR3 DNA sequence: TGTGCCAGCAGCTCTGACAGGTTTGGGGTGGCTTTCTTT. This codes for CASSSDRFGVAFF.

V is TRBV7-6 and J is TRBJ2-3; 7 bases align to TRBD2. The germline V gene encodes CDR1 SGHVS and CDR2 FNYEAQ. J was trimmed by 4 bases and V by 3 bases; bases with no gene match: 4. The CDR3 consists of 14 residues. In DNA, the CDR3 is TGTGCCAGCAGCTTTCGACTAGCTTCAGATACGCAGTATTTT. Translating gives CASSFRLASDTQYF.

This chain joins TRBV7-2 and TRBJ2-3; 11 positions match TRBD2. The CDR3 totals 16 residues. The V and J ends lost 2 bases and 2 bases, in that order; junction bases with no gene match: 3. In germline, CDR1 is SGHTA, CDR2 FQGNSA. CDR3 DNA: TGTGCCAGCAGCTTACTAGCGGGAGGCCCCACAGATACGCAGTATTTT. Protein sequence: CASSLLAGGPTDTQYF.

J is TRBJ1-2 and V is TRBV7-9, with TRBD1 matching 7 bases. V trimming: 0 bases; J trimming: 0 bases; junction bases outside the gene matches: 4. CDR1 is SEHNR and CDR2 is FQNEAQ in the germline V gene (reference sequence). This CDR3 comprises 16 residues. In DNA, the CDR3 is TGTGCCAGCAGCTTAGCTAGGGGGCGGTCTAACTATGGCTACACCTTC. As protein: CASSLARGRSNYGYTF.

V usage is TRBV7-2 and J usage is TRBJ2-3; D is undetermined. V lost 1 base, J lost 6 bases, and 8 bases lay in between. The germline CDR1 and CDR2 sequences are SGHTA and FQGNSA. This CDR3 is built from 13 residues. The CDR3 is CASSLGGWDTQYF. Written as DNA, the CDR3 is TGTGCCAGCAGCTTAGGAGGCTGGGATACGCAGTATTTT.

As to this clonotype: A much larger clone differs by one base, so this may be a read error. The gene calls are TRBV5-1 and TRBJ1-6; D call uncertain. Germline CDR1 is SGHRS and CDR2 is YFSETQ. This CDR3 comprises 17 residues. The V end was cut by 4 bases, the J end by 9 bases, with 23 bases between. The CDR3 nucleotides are TGCGCCAGCAGCACCGATGCGACCCTCTGGAGTATTTCACCCCTCCACTTT. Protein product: CASSTDATLWSISPLHF.

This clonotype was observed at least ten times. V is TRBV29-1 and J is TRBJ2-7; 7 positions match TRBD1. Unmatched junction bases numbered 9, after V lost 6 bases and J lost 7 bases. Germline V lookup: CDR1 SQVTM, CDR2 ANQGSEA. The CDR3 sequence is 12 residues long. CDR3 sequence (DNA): TGCAGCGTGGTAGGGGGCGCGTGGGAGCAGTACTTC. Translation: CSVVGGAWEQYF.

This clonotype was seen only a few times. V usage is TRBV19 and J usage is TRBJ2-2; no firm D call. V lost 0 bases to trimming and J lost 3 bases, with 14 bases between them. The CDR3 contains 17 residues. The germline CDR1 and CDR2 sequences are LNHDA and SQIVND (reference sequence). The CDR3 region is CASSIDPPGRYTGELFF. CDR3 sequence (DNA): TGTGCCAGTAGTATAGATCCGCCCGGCCGCTACACCGGGGAGCTGTTTTTT. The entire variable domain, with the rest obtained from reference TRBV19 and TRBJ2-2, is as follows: DGGITQSPKYLFRKEGQNVTLSCEQNLNHDAMYWYRQDPGQGLRLIYYSQIVNDFQKGDIAEGYSVSREKKESFPLTVTSAQKNPTAFYLCASSIDPPGRYTGELFFGEGSRLTVL.

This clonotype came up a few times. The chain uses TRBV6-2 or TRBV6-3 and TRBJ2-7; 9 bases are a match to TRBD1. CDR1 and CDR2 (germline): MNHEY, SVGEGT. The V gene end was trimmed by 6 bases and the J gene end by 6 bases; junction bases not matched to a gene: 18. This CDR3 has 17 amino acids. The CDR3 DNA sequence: TGTGCCAGCAGCTACCGTGGTTTACAGGGGGCTACCGGCGAGCAGTACTTC. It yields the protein CASSYRGLQGATGEQYF.

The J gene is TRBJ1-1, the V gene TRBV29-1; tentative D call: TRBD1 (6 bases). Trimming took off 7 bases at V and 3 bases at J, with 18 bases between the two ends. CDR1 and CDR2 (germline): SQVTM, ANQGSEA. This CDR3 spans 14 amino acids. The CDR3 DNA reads TGCAGCGCCCGGAAGGTGGGGGCCGACACTGAAGCTTTCTTT. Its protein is CSARKVGADTEAFF.

This CDR3 reads CASSDFHWTGSSGELFF. The CDR3, as DNA: TGTGCCAGCAGCGACTTCCACTGGACAGGGAGTTCCGGGGAGCTGTTTTTT. V and J are TRBV9 and TRBJ2-2; 8 nucleotides match TRBD1. V lost 3 bases to trimming and J lost 6 bases; unmatched junction nucleotides: 13. The CDR3 has 17 amino acids. Germline-derived CDR1 and CDR2 are SGDLS and YYNGEE.

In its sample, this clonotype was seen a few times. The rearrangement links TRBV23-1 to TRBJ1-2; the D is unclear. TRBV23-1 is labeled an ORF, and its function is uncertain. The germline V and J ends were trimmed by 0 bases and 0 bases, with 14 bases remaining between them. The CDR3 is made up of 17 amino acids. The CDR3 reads CASSQSSREGANYGYTF. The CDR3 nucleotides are TGCGCCAGCAGTCAATCATCAAGAGAGGGAGCTAACTATGGCTACACCTTC.

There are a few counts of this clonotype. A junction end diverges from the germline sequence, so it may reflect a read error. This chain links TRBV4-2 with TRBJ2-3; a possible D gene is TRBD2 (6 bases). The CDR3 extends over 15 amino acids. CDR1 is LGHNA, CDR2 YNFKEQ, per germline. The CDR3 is CASSQPGDSTDTQNF. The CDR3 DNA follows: TGTGCCAGTAGCCAACCGGGGGATTCCACAGATACGCAGAATTTT.

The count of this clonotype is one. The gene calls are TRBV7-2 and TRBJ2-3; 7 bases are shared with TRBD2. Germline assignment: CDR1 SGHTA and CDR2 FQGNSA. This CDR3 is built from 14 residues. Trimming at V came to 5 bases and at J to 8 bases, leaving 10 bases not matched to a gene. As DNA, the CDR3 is TGTGCCAGCAGCCTACGGACTAGTCCTGCTACGCAGTATTTT. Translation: CASSLRTSPATQYF.

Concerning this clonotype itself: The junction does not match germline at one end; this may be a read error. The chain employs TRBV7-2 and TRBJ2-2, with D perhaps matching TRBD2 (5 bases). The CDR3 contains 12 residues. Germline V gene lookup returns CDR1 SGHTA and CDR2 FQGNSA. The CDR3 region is CASSLSAGELLF. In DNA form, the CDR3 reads TGTGCCAGCAGCTTGAGCGCCGGGGAGCTGCTTTTT. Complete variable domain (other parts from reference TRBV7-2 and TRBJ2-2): GAGVSQSPSNKVTEKGKDVELRCDPISGHTALYWYRQSLGQGLEFLIYFQGNSAPDKSGLPSDRFSAERTGGSVSTLTIQRTQQEDSAVYLCASSLSAGELLFGEGSRLTVL.

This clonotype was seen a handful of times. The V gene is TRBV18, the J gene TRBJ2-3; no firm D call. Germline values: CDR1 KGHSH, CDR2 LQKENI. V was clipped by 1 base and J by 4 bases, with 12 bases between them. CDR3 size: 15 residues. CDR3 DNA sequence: TGTGCCAGCTCACCACAGAGGCTCCGACCAGATACGCAGTATTTT. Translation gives CASSPQRLRPDTQYF.